This TCR beta chain was sequenced in a study of blood T cells in healthy people across ages. Through a sample-barcoded 5' primer and a J-beta primer mix, a second PCR was run for about 6 to 11 cycles. MiXCR, applied by TCRdb to the 5' RACE reads, yields one record per CDR3 protein. The sample lists hundreds of thousands of distinct CDR3 sequences, over 45% occurring once. Germline V gives CDR1 DFQATT, CDR2 SNEGSKA (reference sequence). Trimming cost V 3 bases and J 7 bases, with 16 bases left between them. The CDR3 consists of 14 residues. Ten milliliters of peripheral blood were drawn from each donor into EDTA-treated tubes.

This clonotype was sampled from a man aged 25 to 40 in good health. The chain recombines TRBV20-1 with TRBJ2-1; perhaps TRBD2 as D (6 bases). Sequenced input: blood. In DNA form, the CDR3 reads TGCAGTGCTAGTTCTGATACTAGCAGGAATGAGCAGTTCTTC. Amino acid sequence: CSASSDTSRNEQFF.